This TCR beta chain comes out of a study of blood T cells in healthy people across ages. Findings of the study overall: Per-million-T-cell TCR beta diversity fell roughly linearly with age.

Only a few counts were recorded for this clonotype. Its antigen remains unknown. A second PCR, run for roughly 7 to 11 cycles, used a sample-barcoded 5' primer plus a J-beta primer mix. Every sample gave at least 2.5 million paired-end reads containing CDR3. Via MiXCR, TCRdb re-called the 5' RACE reads, giving one row per CDR3 protein. The sample yields approximately 940,000 distinct CDR3 sequences, around 46% seen once. The CDR3 covers 14 residues. V shed 7 bases, J shed 1 base, and the junction held 4 bases outside the gene matches. CDR1 ENHRY and CDR2 SYGVKD come from the germline V gene. This sequence originates from a man aged 25-45 years in good health. Sequenced: blood. The genes are TRBV10-3 and TRBJ1-1; TRBD1 aligns across 9 bases. DNA for the CDR3: TGTGCCATCAATTCGGGACAGGGGAACACTGAAGCTTTCTTT. It translates to CAINSGQGNTEAFF.